This TCR beta chain was captured by sequencing in a study of T cell responses to AZD1222 COVID-19 vaccine. Here immunoSEQ multiplex PCR was the method, and the copy in TCRdb shows in-frame clones only, minus some. The sample has roughly 130,000 clones, approximately 90% seen once; the top ten hold around 2.8%. Study-wide results and caveats: Most donors were white British, females outnumbered males, and clonal diversity was possibly underestimated. The CD4 TCRs associated with vaccination extended across spike and predominated at 160-218 and 743-854.

About this clone: The antigen is unknown.

The germline V gene has CDR1 LNHNV and CDR2 YYDKDF (reference sequence). This CDR3 spans 16 amino acids. The V end lost 3 bases, the J end lost 2 bases, and 14 bases lay between the germline ends. The sample in question was peripheral blood, obtained on day 0 of AZD1222 vaccination. The chain joins TRBV15 to TRBJ2-1; a weak D match, TRBD2 (6 bases). This TCR came from an adult in good health. CDR3 DNA sequence: TGTGCCACCAGCAGTGAGCTAGCGTCCCCCTACAATGAGCAGTTCTTC. It codes for CATSSELASPYNEQFF.